The 25 T cell receptor beta chains listed next were all sequenced from one sample in a study of T cells in Graves' hyperthyroidism and ophthalmopathy. RNA transcripts provided the source from which TCR beta CDR3 regions were amplified. The study used the HTBI primer set for a first-round RT-PCR of the TCR CDR3. MiXCR, run by TCRdb on the multiplex PCR reads, gives a single entry per CDR3 protein. The data contain fewer than 350,000 distinct CDR3 sequences, roughly an eighth of them singletons. Specimen: blood. These TCRs come from a woman aged 40 to 49 with Graves' hyperthyroidism.

This clonotype came up many times. This rearrangement joins TRBV2 to TRBJ1-5; D gene unclear. V was trimmed by 7 bases and J by 0 bases, leaving 13 bases between them. The CDR3 runs 15 residues. CDR1 SNHLY and CDR2 FYNNEI come from the germline V gene. CDR3 DNA sequence: TGTGCCAGCAAATCGCGGGGTGATAGCAATCAGCCCCAGCATTTT. Protein product: CASKSRGDSNQPQHF.

This clonotype was seen many times. The chain uses TRBV28 and TRBJ2-7; D tentatively fits TRBD1 or TRBD2 (5 bases each). Germline V lookup: CDR1 MDHEN, CDR2 SYDVKM. Trimming took 4 bases from V and 4 from J, leaving 20 bases between them. CDR3 length equals 16 residues. The CDR3 is CASSSLGLAGGYEQYF. DNA of the CDR3: TGTGCCAGCAGTTCCTTGGGGCTAGCAGGAGGTTACGAGCAGTACTTC.

This clonotype was recorded at least ten times. The chain recombines TRBV2 with TRBJ2-1; TRBD2 agrees at 14 bases. The CDR3 sequence is 16 residues long. Germline lookup yields CDR1 SNHLY and CDR2 FYNNEI. With 6 bases clipped from V and 6 bases from J, the junction kept 7 bases outside the gene matches. CDR3 DNA: TGTGCCAGCAGAAAAGGGACTAGCGGGAGAGGCAATGAGCAGTTCTTC. Translation gives CASRKGTSGRGNEQFF. The full variable domain, completed using reference TRBV2 and TRBJ2-1, is EPEVTQTPSHQVTQMGQEVILRCVPISNHLYFYWYRQILGQKVEFLVSFYNNEISEKSEIFDDQFSVERPDGSNFTLKIRSTKLEDSAMYFCASRKGTSGRGNEQFFGPGTRLTVL.

This clonotype was detected many times. V gene TRBV5-1 combines with J gene TRBJ2-2; 8 bases are shared with TRBD1. Looked up from germline, CDR1 is SGHRS and CDR2 is YFSETQ. With V trimmed by 2 bases and J by 3 bases, 6 bases remained unmatched. The CDR3 totals 16 residues. The chain's CDR3 is CASSFGQGLDTGELFF. In DNA, the CDR3 is TGCGCCAGCAGCTTCGGACAGGGTTTGGACACCGGGGAGCTGTTTTTT.

In this sample, this clonotype turned up a few times. The V gene is TRBV7-9, the J gene TRBJ2-1; D remains unclear. Germline V CDR1 and CDR2: SEHNR, FQNEAQ (reference sequence). Trimming removed 4 bases at V and 6 bases at J, with 19 bases between. The CDR3 is 16 amino acids. DNA of the CDR3: TGTGCCAGCAGCTCCCCCGACGGCTTCGCTAGCAATGAGCAGTTCTTC. This gives the protein CASSSPDGFASNEQFF.

In this sample, this clonotype turned up many times. CDR3 DNA sequence: TGTGCCAGCAGCTTAGTTGAGCTAGCGGGAGGGGAGCAGTTCTTC. Its translation is CASSLVELAGGEQFF. The rearrangement joins TRBV11-2 to TRBJ2-1, with 12 bases fitting TRBD2. Trimming cost V 1 base and J 10 bases; bases outside gene matches: 5. The CDR3 has 15 amino acids. Germline V gene data show CDR1 as SGHAT and CDR2 as FQNNGV.

This clonotype was observed a few times. The chain couples TRBV6-5 to TRBJ1-4, with 8 bases matching TRBD1. V gave up 1 base and J gave up 8 bases; unmatched junction bases: 6. The CDR3 extends over 15 amino acids. From germline, CDR1 is MNHEY and CDR2 SVGAGI. The CDR3 bases are TGTGCCAGCAGTTACTTGACAGGGGTTGGGGAAAAACTGTTTTTT. Protein product: CASSYLTGVGEKLFF.

In this sample, this clonotype turned up many times. The chain employs TRBV12-3 or TRBV12-4 and TRBJ1-6; no firm D call. CDR3 length equals 15 residues. Trimming pared 1 base from V and 14 bases from J, leaving 18 bases between. The CDR3 protein is CASSLDQASGLALHF. The CDR3 DNA follows: TGTGCCAGCAGTTTAGATCAGGCCTCCGGTTTGGCCCTCCACTTT.

A word on this clonotype: A read error may explain this, as a much larger clone is one base away. Likely a read error: the CDR3 ends without its conserved phenylalanine or tryptophan. The chain recombines TRBV5-1 with TRBJ2-5, with 10 bases aligning to TRBD2. The CDR3 runs 15 residues. Germline CDR1 reads SGHRS; CDR2 reads YFSETQ. V trimming: 0 bases; J trimming: 1 base; junction bases outside the gene matches: 0. CDR3 residues: CASSLGTSGQETQYL. CDR3 in DNA: TGCGCCAGCAGCTTGGGGACTAGCGGCCAAGAGACCCAGTACTTG.

This clonotype was seen at least ten times. The V and J genes are TRBV7-9 and TRBJ1-2; D unresolved. The CDR3 extends over 15 amino acids. V was shortened by 1 base and J by 3 bases, with 12 bases between the two germline ends. Germline values: CDR1 SEHNR, CDR2 FQNEAQ (reference sequence). The CDR3 region has the DNA TGTGCCAGCAGCTTAGGGAGACTCGGGGACTATGGCTACACCTTC. It is translated as CASSLGRLGDYGYTF. Full variable domain (remainder filled in from reference TRBV7-9 and TRBJ1-2): DTGVSQNPRHKITKRGQNVTFRCDPISEHNRLYWYRQTLGQGPEFLTYFQNEAQLEKSRLLSDRFSAERPKGSFSTLEIQRTEQGDSAMYLCASSLGRLGDYGYTFGSGTRLTVV.

The table lists this clonotype with a few counts. A single base separates this from a much larger clone, so it may be a read error. The chain joins TRBV11-2 to TRBJ2-7; D is ambiguous. V dropped 3 bases and J dropped 0 bases, with 6 bases sitting between them. Germline values: CDR1 SGHAT, CDR2 FQNNGV. CDR3 length equals 13 residues. The CDR3 loop is CASSFETSYEQYF. The CDR3 coding sequence is TGTGCCAGCAGCTTCGAGACCTCCTACGAGCAGTACTTC.

Worth noting for this clonotype: Given a much more abundant clone one base away, this may be a read error. The rearrangement links TRBV6-5 to TRBJ2-1; perhaps TRBD2 as D (6 bases). With 4 bases removed from V and 8 bases from J, the gap between germline ends came to 6 bases. The CDR3 extends over 11 amino acids. CDR1 is MNHEY and CDR2 is SVGAGI in the germline V gene. The CDR3 sequence is CASSWGDEQFF. CDR3 DNA sequence: TGTGCCAGCAGTTGGGGGGATGAGCAGTTCTTC.

This clonotype has at least ten counts. The V and J genes are TRBV9 and TRBJ2-5; TRBD1 aligns across 7 bases. The CDR3 length is 16 residues. Trimming removed 3 bases from V and 5 bases from J; junction bases left unmatched: 13. Germline V CDR1 and CDR2: SGDLS, YYNGEE. Here the CDR3 DNA reads TGTGCCAGCAGCGGAGGGCCAGGGGGTTGGGGCGAGACCCAGTACTTC. Its protein is CASSGGPGGWGETQYF.

This clonotype appeared many times. The chain is built from TRBV27 and TRBJ2-5; 8 bases line up with TRBD2. Germline V gene sequence: CDR1 MNHEY, CDR2 SMNVEV (reference sequence). The ends lost 6 bases at V and 7 bases at J; junction bases unmatched: 10. This CDR3 is 14 amino acids long. The chain's CDR3 is CASSSLAGGGTQYF. CDR3 in DNA: TGTGCCAGCAGCAGCCTAGCGGGTGGTGGGACCCAGTACTTC.

Points on this clonotype: The CDR3 ends on some other residue instead of the conserved phenylalanine or tryptophan, so this is likely a read error. J is TRBJ1-1 and V is TRBV7-8, with a tentative D call TRBD1 (5 bases). This CDR3 has 16 residues. V dropped 0 bases and J dropped 4 bases, with 15 bases sitting between them. Per germline, CDR1 SGHVS and CDR2 FQNEAQ. The CDR3 is CASSLARDGRSTEAFS. The CDR3, as DNA: TGTGCCAGCAGCTTAGCCCGGGACGGACGGAGCACTGAAGCTTTCTCT.

This clonotype was observed at least ten times. This chain uses TRBV3-1 with TRBJ2-7; no reliable D call. The CDR3 totals 11 residues. Germline V gives CDR1 LGHDT, CDR2 YNNKEL (reference sequence). V was shortened by 2 bases and J by 3 bases, with 2 bases between the two germline ends. Here the CDR3 reads CASSQYYEQYF. Written as DNA, the CDR3 is TGTGCCAGCAGCCAATACTACGAGCAGTACTTC.

This clonotype occurred a few times. CDR3 sequence (DNA): TGTGCCACCAGTGATGCCGGGACTAGCGGAACCTACTCCTACAATGAGCAGTTCTTC. Translating gives CATSDAGTSGTYSYNEQFF. The rearrangement joins TRBV24-1 to TRBJ2-1; 11 bases agree with TRBD2. The CDR3 has 19 amino acids. Trimming removed 3 bases from V and 0 bases from J; junction bases left unmatched: 9. Germline assignment: CDR1 KGHDR and CDR2 SFDVKD.

In its sample, this clonotype was seen many times. J is TRBJ2-2 and V is TRBV27; 9 bases align to TRBD1. CDR3 size: 15 residues. CDR1 is MNHEY, CDR2 SMNVEV, per germline (reference sequence). V lost 3 bases, J lost 7 bases, and 6 bases stayed unmatched. Here the CDR3 reads CASSFRGTGFGELFF. DNA for the CDR3: TGTGCCAGCAGTTTTCGCGGGACAGGGTTCGGGGAGCTGTTTTTT.

Many counts were recorded for this clonotype. The V call is TRBV20-1, the J call TRBJ1-6; D gene uncertain. Germline-derived CDR1 and CDR2 are DFQATT and SNEGSKA (reference sequence). Trimming left V 0 bases short and J 0 bases short, with 18 bases between. The CDR3 sequence is 19 residues long. The CDR3 is CSARDRYQPTSSYNSPLHF. CDR3 sequence (DNA): TGCAGTGCTAGAGATAGGTATCAGCCCACGAGCTCCTATAATTCACCCCTCCACTTT.

This clonotype was found a few times. The CDR3, as DNA: TGTGCCAGCAGTGAAATGAGGTACTCTGGAAACACCATATATTTT. Protein product: CASSEMRYSGNTIYF. This rearrangement joins TRBV6-1 to TRBJ1-3; D is undetermined. The ends were cut back, 2 bases at V and 0 bases at J, with 8 bases in the middle. The germline CDR1 and CDR2 sequences are MNHNS and SASEGT. The CDR3 totals 15 residues.

In this sample, this clonotype turned up many times. The rearrangement uses TRBV2 and TRBJ2-7; D might be TRBD1 (5 bases). The germline CDR1 and CDR2 sequences are SNHLY and FYNNEI. The CDR3 has 13 residues. Trimming took off 6 bases at V and 6 bases at J, with 15 bases between the two ends. The CDR3 region has the DNA TGTGCCAGCAGCCTCAGGGATACGAGCGAGCAGTACTTC. Its protein is CASSLRDTSEQYF.

This clonotype was seen many times. V gene TRBV10-3 combines with J gene TRBJ1-4; D might be TRBD1 (6 bases). The germline V and J ends were trimmed by 2 bases and 8 bases, with 18 bases remaining between them. The length of the CDR3 is 16 residues. CDR1 ENHRY and CDR2 SYGVKD come from the germline V gene. CDR3 DNA: TGTGCCATCAGTGAGGAGGCAGGGGCGTTTGTGGAAAAACTGTTTTTT. Protein: CAISEEAGAFVEKLFF.

The chain combines TRBV29-1 with TRBJ1-1, with TRBD1 identical over 9 bases. The CDR3 runs 14 residues. V shed 7 bases and J 0 bases; nucleotides not matched to a gene: 6. In germline, CDR1 is SQVTM, CDR2 ANQGSEA. This CDR3 reads CSATGTGMNTEAFF. CDR3 in DNA: TGCAGCGCTACCGGGACAGGGATGAACACTGAAGCTTTCTTT.

This sequence joins TRBV11-3 and TRBJ1-2, with 7 bases that match TRBD1. This CDR3 is built from 15 residues. Germline V gene lookup returns CDR1 SGHNT and CDR2 YENEEA. Trimming at V came to 5 bases and at J to 7 bases, leaving 13 bases not matched to a gene. CDR3 sequence: CASSVGQMGACGYTF. Written as DNA, the CDR3 is TGTGCCAGCAGCGTGGGACAGATGGGCGCTTGTGGCTACACCTTC.

This clonotype turned up a few times. CDR3 protein: CASSDFSGTSGSQTYEQYF. The CDR3 DNA follows: TGTGCCAGCAGTGACTTCAGCGGGACTAGCGGAAGCCAAACCTACGAGCAGTACTTC. The chain recombines TRBV25-1 with TRBJ2-7, with 11 nucleotides matching TRBD2. The CDR3 has 19 residues. Germline assignment: CDR1 MGHDK and CDR2 SYGVNS. V trimming: 3 bases; J trimming: 2 bases; junction bases outside the gene matches: 15.